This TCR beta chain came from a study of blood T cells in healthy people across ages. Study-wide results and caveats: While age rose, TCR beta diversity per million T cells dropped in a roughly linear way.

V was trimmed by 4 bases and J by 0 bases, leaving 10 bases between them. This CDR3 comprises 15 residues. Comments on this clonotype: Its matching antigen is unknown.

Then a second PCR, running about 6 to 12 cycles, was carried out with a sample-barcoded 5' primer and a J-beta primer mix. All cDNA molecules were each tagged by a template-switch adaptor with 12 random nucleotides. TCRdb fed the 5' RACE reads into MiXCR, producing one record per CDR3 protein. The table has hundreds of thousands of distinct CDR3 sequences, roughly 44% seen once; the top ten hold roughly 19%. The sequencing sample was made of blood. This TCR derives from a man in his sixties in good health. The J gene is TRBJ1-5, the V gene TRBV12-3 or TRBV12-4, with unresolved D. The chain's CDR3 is CASSSRLNSNQPQHF. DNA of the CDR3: TGTGCCAGCAGTTCGCGTTTAAATAGCAATCAGCCCCAGCATTTT.